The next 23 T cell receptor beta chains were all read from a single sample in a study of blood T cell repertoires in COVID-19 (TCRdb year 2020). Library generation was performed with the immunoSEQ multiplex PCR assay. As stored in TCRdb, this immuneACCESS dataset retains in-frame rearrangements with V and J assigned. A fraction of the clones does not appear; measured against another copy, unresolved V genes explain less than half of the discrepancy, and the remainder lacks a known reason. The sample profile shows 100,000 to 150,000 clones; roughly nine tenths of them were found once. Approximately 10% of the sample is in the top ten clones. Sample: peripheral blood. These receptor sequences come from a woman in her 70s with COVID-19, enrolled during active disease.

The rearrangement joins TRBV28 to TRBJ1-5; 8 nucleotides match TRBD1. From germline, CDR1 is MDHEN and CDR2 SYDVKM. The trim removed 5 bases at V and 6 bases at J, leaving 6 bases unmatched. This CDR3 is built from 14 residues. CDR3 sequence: CASSKPGGSQPQHF. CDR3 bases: TGTGCCAGCAGTAAACCAGGGGGCAGTCAGCCCCAGCATTTT.

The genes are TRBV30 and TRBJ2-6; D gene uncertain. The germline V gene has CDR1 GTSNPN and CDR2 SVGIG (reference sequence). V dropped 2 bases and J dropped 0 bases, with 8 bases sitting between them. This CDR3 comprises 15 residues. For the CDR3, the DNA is TGTGCCTGGAGTCCCCTTTTCTCTGGGGCCAACGTCCTGACTTTC. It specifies CAWSPLFSGANVLTF.

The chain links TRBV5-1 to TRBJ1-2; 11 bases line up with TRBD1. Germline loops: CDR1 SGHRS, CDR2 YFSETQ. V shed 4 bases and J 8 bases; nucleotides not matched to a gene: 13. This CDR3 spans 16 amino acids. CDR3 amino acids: CASSTTVDRGQGGYTF. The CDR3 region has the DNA TGCGCCAGCAGCACCACCGTGGACAGGGGGCAAGGAGGCTACACCTTC.

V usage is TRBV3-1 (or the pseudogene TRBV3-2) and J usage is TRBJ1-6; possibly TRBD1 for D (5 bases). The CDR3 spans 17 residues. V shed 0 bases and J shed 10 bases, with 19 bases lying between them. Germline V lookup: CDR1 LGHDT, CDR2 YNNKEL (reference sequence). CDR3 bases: TGTGCCAGCAGCCAAGAGGGCCCGGCCAGGGCGAACTCACCCCTCCACTTT. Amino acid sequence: CASSQEGPARANSPLHF.

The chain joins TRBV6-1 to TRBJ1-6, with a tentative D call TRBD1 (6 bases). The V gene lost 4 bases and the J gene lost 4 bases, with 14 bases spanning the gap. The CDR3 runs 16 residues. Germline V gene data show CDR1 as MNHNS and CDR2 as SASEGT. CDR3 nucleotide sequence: TGTGCCAGCAGTGGGGGGCGGCAGCAATATAATTCACCCCTCCACTTT. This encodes CASSGGRQQYNSPLHF.

DNA for the CDR3: TGTGCCAGCTCACCTCAACAGGGATTCTCTGGAAACACCATATATTTT. Translating it yields CASSPQQGFSGNTIYF. The rearrangement uses TRBV18 and TRBJ1-3; D may be TRBD1 (6 bases). CDR3 length: 16 amino acids. CDR1 is KGHSH and CDR2 is LQKENI in the germline V gene. The V gene lost 3 bases and the J gene lost 0 bases, with 12 bases spanning the gap. Complete variable domain (other parts from reference TRBV18 and TRBJ1-3): NAGVMQNPRHLVRRRGQEARLRCSPMKGHSHVYWYRQLPEEGLKFMVYLQKENIIDESGMPKERFSAEFPKEGPSILRIQQVVRGDSAAYFCASSPQQGFSGNTIYFGEGSWLTVV.

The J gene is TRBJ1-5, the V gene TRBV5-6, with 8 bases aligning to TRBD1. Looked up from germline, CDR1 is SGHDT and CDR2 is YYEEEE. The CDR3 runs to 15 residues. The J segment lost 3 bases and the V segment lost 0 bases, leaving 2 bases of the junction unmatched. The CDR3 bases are TGTGCCAGCAGCTTGGGACAGGGGATCAATCAGCCCCAGCATTTT. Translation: CASSLGQGINQPQHF.

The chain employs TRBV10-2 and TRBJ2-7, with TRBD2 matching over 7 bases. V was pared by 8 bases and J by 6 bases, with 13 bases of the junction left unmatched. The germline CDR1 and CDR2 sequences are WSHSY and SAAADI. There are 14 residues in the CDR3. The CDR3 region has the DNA TGCGCCAGCCAGCCCCCCGGGACTATCCTCGAGCAGTACTTC. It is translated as CASQPPGTILEQYF.

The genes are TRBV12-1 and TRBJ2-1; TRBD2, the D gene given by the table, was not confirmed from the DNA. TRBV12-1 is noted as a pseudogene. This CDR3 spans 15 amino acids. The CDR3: CASSPTNSGGGKQFF. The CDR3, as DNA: TGTGCCAGCAGCCCGACAAATAGCGGGGGGGGAAAGCAGTTCTTC.

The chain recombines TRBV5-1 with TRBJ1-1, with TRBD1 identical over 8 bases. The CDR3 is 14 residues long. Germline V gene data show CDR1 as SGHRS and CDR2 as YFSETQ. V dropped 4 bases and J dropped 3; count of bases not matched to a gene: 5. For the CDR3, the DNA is TGCGCCAGCAGCCCCCAGGGACAGGACACTGAAGCTTTCTTT. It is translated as CASSPQGQDTEAFF. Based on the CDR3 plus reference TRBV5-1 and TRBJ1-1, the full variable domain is KAGVTQTPRYLIKTRGQQVTLSCSPISGHRSVSWYQQTPGQGLQFLFEYFSETQRNKGNFPGRFSGRQFSNSRSEMNVSTLELGDSALYLCASSPQGQDTEAFFGQGTRLTVV.

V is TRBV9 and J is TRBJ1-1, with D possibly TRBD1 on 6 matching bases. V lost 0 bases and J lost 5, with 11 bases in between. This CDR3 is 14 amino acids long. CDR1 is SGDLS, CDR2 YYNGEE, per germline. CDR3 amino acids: CASSVVSGVTEAFF. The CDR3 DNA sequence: TGTGCCAGCAGCGTAGTGTCAGGGGTGACTGAAGCTTTCTTT.

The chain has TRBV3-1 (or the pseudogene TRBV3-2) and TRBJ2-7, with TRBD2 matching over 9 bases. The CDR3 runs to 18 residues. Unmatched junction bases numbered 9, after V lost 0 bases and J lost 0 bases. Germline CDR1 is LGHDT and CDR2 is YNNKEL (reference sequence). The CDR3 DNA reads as TGTGCCAGCAGCCAAGATATTCGAGCGGGGGGCTACTCCTACGAGCAGTACTTC. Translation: CASSQDIRAGGYSYEQYF.

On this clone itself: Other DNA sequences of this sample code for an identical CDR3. CDR3 sequence: CASSLGGGGTYNEQFF. The CDR3 DNA sequence: TGCGCCAGCAGCTTGGGTGGCGGGGGGACCTACAATGAGCAGTTCTTC. This chain connects TRBV5-1 to TRBJ2-1, with 8 bases aligning to TRBD2. V shed 0 bases and J 2 bases; nucleotides not matched to a gene: 4. Germline CDR1 and CDR2: SGHRS and YFSETQ. The CDR3 extends over 16 amino acids.

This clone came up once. The CDR3 region has the DNA TGTGCCAGCAGTGCTAACAGGTTAAACACTGAAGCTTTCTTT. Protein: CASSANRLNTEAFF. The chain uses TRBV6-2 or TRBV6-3 and TRBJ1-1, with a tentative D call TRBD1 (5 bases). The V and J ends lost 5 bases and 2 bases respectively, with 12 bases between them. CDR1 is MNHEY and CDR2 is SVGEGT in the germline V gene. CDR3 length: 14 amino acids.

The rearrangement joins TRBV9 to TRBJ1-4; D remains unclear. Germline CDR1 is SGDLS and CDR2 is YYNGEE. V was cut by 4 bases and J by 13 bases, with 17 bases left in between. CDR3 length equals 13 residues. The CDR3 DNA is TGTGCCAGCAGCCCCCAACAACTATCAAGACTGTTTTTT. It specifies CASSPQQLSRLFF.

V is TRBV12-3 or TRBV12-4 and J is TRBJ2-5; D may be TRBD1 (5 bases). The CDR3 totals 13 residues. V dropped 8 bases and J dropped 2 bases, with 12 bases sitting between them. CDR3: CASGDSVQETQYF. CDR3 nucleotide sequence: TGTGCCAGCGGTGACAGCGTTCAAGAGACCCAGTACTTC.

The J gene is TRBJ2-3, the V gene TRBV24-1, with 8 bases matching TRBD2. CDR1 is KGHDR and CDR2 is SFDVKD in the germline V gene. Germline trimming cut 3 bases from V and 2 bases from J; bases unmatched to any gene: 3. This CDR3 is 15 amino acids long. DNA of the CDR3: TGTGCCACCAGTGATGAGCGGGGGTCCACAGATACGCAGTATTTT. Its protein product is CATSDERGSTDTQYF.

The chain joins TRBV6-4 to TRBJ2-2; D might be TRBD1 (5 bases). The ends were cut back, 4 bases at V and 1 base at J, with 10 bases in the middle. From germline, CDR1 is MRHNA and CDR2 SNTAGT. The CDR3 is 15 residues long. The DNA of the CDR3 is TGTGCCAGCAGTGCTTTTCAGGGGAACACCGGGGAGCTGTTTTTT. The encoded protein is CASSAFQGNTGELFF.

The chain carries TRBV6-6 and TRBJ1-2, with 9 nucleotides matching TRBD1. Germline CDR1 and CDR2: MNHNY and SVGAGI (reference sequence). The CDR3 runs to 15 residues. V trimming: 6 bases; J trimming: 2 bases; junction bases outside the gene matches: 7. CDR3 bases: TGTGCCAGCAGCCAGAGGACAGGGGCAAACTATGGCTACACCTTC. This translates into CASSQRTGANYGYTF.

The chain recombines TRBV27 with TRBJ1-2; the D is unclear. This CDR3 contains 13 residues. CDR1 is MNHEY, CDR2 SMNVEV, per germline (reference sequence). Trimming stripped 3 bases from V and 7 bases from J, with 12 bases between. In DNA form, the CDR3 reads TGTGCCAGCAGTTTTGCTCTGGAGGGTGGCTACACCTTC. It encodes CASSFALEGGYTF.

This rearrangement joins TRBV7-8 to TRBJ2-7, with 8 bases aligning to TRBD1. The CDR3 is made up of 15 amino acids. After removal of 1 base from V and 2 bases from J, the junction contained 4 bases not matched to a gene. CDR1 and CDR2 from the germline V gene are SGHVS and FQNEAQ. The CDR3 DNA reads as TGTGCCAGCAGCTTAGAAACAGGGGGACCCTACGAGCAGTACTTC. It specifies CASSLETGGPYEQYF.

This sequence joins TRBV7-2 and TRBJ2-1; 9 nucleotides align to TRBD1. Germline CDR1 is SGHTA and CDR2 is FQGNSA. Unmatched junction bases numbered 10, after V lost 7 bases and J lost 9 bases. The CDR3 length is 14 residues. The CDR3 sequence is CASNRDRVGGEQFF. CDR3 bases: TGTGCCAGCAACCGGGACAGGGTGGGAGGTGAGCAGTTCTTC.

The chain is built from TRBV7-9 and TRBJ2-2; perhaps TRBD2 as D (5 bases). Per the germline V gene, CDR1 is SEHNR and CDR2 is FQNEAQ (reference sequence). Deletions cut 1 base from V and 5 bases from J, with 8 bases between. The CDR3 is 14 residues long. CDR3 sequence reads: CASSLVGGTGELFF. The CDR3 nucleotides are TGTGCCAGCAGCTTAGTCGGCGGGACCGGGGAGCTGTTTTTT.